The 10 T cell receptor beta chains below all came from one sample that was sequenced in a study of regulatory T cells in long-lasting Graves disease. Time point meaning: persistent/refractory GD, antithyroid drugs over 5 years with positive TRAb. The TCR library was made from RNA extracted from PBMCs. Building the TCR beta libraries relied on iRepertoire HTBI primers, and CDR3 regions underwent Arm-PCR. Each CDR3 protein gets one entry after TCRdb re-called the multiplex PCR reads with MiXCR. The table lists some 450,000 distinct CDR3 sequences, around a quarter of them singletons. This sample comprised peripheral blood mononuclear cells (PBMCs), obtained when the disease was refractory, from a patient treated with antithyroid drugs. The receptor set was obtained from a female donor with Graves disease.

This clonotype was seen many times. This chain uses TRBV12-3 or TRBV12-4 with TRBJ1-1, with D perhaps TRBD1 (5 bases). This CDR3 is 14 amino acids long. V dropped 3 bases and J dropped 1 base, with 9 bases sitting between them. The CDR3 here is CASSLGEWNTEAFF. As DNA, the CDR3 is TGTGCCAGCAGTTTGGGGGAGTGGAACACTGAAGCTTTCTTT.

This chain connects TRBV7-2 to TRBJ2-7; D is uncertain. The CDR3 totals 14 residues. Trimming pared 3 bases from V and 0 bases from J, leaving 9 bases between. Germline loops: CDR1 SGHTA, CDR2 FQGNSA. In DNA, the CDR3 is TGTGCCAGCAGCTTCCTGGGCAACTCCTACGAGCAGTACTTC. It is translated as CASSFLGNSYEQYF.

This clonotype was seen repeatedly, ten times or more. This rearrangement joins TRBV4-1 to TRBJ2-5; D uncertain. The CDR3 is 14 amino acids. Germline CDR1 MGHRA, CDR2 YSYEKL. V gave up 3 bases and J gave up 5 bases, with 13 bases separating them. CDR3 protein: CASSQFGLAETQYF. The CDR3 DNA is TGCGCCAGCAGCCAGTTCGGGTTGGCGGAGACCCAGTACTTC.

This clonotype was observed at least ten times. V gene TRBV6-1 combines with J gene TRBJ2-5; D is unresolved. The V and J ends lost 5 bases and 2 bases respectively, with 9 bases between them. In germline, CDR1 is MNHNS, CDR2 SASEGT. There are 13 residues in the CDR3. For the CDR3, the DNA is TGTGCCAGCAGTCAGCAACCGCAAGAGACCCAGTACTTC. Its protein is CASSQQPQETQYF.

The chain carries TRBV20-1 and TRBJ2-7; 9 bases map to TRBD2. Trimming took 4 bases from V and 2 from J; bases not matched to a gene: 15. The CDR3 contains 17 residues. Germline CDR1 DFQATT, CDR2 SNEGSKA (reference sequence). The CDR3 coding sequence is TGCAGTGCTAAATATTGGCTAGCGGGATCCGGGGCCTACGAGCAGTACTTC. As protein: CSAKYWLAGSGAYEQYF.

The CDR3 DNA sequence: TGTGCCAGCAGCTCGAACCGATTCTTGAGCTCCTACAATGAGCAGTTCTTC. It translates to CASSSNRFLSSYNEQFF. The chain links TRBV6-2 or TRBV6-3 to TRBJ2-1; D gene ambiguous. CDR1 and CDR2 (germline): MNHEY, SVGEGT. The ends were cut back, 6 bases at V and 0 bases at J, with 18 bases in the middle. The CDR3 is made up of 17 amino acids.

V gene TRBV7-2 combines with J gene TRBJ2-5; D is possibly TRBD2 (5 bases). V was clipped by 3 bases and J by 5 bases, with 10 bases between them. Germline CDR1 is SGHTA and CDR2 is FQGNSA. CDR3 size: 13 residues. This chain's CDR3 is CASSLDSWETQYF. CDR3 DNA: TGTGCCAGCAGCTTGGACTCATGGGAGACCCAGTACTTC.

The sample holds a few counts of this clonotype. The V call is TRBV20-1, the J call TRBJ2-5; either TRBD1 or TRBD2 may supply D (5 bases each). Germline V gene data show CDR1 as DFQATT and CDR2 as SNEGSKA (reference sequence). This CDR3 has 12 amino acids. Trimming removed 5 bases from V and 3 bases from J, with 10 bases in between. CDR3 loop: CSAFGTEETQYF. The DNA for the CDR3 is TGCAGTGCTTTCGGGACCGAAGAGACCCAGTACTTC.

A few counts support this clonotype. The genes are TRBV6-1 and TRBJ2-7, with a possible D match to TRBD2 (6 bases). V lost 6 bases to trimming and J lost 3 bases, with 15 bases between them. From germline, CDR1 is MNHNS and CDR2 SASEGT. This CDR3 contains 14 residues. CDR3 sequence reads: CASRVGTPIYEQYF. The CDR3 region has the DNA TGTGCCAGCAGAGTCGGGACTCCGATCTACGAGCAGTACTTC.

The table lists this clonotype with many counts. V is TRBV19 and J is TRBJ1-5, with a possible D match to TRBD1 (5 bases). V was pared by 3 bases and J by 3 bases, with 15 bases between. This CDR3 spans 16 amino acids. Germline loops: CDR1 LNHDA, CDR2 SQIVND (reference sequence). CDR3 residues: CASSIADTRANQPQHF. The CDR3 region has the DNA TGTGCCAGTAGTATTGCGGACACTCGGGCCAATCAGCCCCAGCATTTT.